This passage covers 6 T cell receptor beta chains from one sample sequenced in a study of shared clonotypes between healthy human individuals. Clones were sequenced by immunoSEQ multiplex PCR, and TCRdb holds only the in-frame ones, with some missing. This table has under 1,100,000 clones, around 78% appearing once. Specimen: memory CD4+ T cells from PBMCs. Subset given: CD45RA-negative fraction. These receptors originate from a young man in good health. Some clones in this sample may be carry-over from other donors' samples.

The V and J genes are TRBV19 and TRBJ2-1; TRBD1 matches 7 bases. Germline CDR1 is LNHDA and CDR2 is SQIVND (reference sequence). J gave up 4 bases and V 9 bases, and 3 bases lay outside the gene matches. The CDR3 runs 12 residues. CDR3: CARGTVYNEQFF. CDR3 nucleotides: TGTGCCAGGGGGACAGTTTACAATGAGCAGTTCTTC.

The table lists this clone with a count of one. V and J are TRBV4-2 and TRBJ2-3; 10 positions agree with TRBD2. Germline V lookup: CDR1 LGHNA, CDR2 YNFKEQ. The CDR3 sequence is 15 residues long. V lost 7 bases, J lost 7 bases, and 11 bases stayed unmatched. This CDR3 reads CASKQTSGPSNTQYF. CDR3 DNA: TGTGCCAGCAAACAGACTAGCGGGCCTTCCAATACGCAGTATTTT.

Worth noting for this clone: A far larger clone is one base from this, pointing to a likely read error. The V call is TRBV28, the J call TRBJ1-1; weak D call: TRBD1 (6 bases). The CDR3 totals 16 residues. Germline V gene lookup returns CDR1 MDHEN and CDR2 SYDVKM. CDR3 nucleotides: TGTGCCGGCAGTTTGTACGTAGCGGGGGCGGTCACTGAAGCTTTCTTT. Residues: CAGSLYVAGAVTEAFF.

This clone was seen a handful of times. In DNA form, the CDR3 reads TGTGCCAGCAGCTTAGATTTCGGCGGGGGTTACAATGAGCAGTTCTTC. This translates into CASSLDFGGGYNEQFF. The chain recombines TRBV11-3 with TRBJ2-1, with 7 bases lining up with TRBD2. V dropped 0 bases and J dropped 4; count of bases not matched to a gene: 6. This CDR3 has 16 residues. CDR1 is SGHNT and CDR2 is YENEEA in the germline V gene.

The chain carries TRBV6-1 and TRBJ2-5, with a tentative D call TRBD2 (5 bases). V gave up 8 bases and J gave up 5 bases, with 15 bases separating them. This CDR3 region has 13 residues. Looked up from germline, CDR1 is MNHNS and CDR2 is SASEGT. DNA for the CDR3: TGTGCCAGCTGGTGGACTGCTGGGGAGACCCAGTACTTC. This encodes CASWWTAGETQYF.

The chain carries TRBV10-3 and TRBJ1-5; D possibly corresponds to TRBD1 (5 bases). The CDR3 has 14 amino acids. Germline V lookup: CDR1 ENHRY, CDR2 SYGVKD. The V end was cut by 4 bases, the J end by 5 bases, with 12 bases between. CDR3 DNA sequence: TGTGCCATCAGTGCCGTGGGAGGGGATCAGCCCCAGCATTTT. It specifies CAISAVGGDQPQHF.